This TCR beta chain was sequenced during a study of T cells in Graves' hyperthyroidism and ophthalmopathy. RNA transcripts served as the template for amplifying TCR beta CDR3 regions. The TCR CDR3 was amplified in a first-round RT-PCR using the HTBI primer set. TCRdb re-called the multiplex PCR reads with MiXCR, one entry per CDR3 protein. The repertoire consists of around 560,000 distinct CDR3 sequences, with over 15% occurring once and the leading ten covering roughly 18%. The CDR3 loop spans 16 amino acids. Trimming cost V 1 base and J 4 bases; bases outside gene matches: 7. Germline assignment: CDR1 SGHDN and CDR2 FVKESK. With a duration under 2 months, the hyperthyroidism was newly diagnosed in patients aged 18 to 65. This clonotype was detected only a few times.

The chain carries TRBV14 and TRBJ2-5, with 9 bases fitting TRBD1. The TCR was taken from a woman aged 18-35 years with Graves' hyperthyroidism. The sample consisted of blood. The DNA of the CDR3 is TGTGCCAGCAGCCAAGTCGGACAGGGGAGAGGAGAGACCCAGTACTTC. This gives the protein CASSQVGQGRGETQYF.